This is a list of T cell receptor beta chains from one sample in a study of vaccination effects on CD4 cells after COVID-19. TCRdb's copy holds only in-frame clones and misses some; the assay was immunoSEQ multiplex PCR. The profile shows under 25,000 clones, under 75% of them singletons. Antigens for these TCRs are unknown. Material: CD4+ T cells from PBMCs cultured with a peptide pool, obtained before COVID-19 vaccination. The receptor set was obtained from a human donor who had a prior SARS-CoV-2 infection. Both conserved end residues are part of each CDR3. Fields, in order: V gene, J gene, CDR3 protein.

>TRBV5-1|TRBJ1-1
CASSLQGFTEAFF
>TRBV2|TRBJ2-7
CASSEPWVYEQYF
>TRBV6-5|TRBJ2-3
CASSTRESTDTQYF
>TRBV2|TRBJ2-2
CASSEAGTSTGELFF
>TRBV14|TRBJ1-1
CASSQLLNTEAFF
>TRBV7-9|TRBJ2-3
CASSLGLAVSTDTQYF
>TRBV10-3|TRBJ2-1
CAIRALERYNEQFF
>TRBV6-6|TRBJ1-3
CASSRSTGSGNTIYF
>TRBV19|TRBJ2-1
CASSIGTSGSSEQFF
>TRBV30|TRBJ1-3
CAWSVNWRNTIYF
>TRBV11-3|TRBJ2-3
CASSPTTTDTQYF
>TRBV27|TRBJ1-5
CASSAGAQINQPQHF
>TRBV9|TRBJ2-5
CASSLWTGDGETQYF
>TRBV2|TRBJ1-6
CASGTGGSPLHF
>TRBV18|TRBJ2-1
CASSAIKRGTYNEQFF
>TRBV4-2|TRBJ2-3
CASTSIPEYIPDTQYF
>TRBV9|TRBJ1-1
CASSVARARKNTEAFF
>TRBV6-5|TRBJ2-2
CASSQTGPGELFF
>TRBV12-3/TRBV12-4|TRBJ2-5
CASSRSGEETQYF
>TRBV7-9|TRBJ1-1
CAYKGREDTEAFF
>TRBV10-3|TRBJ2-7
CAIRGLAASYEQYF
>TRBV5-5|TRBJ1-6
CASSRGGAFSSNSPLHF
>TRBV29-1|TRBJ1-4
CSVIPTNEKLFF
>TRBV9|TRBJ2-7
CASSVVALSGRHEQYF
>TRBV2|TRBJ1-4
CASSPEADRVRAF
>TRBV21-1|TRBJ1-4
CASRGVVHEKLFF